These 9 T cell receptor beta chains were all obtained from the same sample, sequenced in a study of blood T cell repertoires in COVID-19. Some clones are missing from TCRdb's copy, which holds only in-frame ones; the method was immunoSEQ multiplex PCR. The table lists fewer than 200,000 clones, over 65% of them singletons. Material for sequencing was PBMCs or T cells enriched from blood (not recorded which). The source of these receptors is a woman aged 45-65 years who had recovered from COVID-19.

The rearrangement links TRBV18 to TRBJ1-3; 7 bases are shared with TRBD1. Germline loops: CDR1 KGHSH, CDR2 LQKENI. V gave up 6 bases and J gave up 0 bases; unmatched junction bases: 8. This CDR3 has 16 amino acids. The CDR3 reads CASSPGRDSSGNTIYF. The CDR3 DNA follows: TGTGCCAGCTCGCCAGGCCGGGACAGCTCTGGAAACACCATATATTTT.

The J gene is TRBJ1-2, the V gene TRBV6-1; 8 bases are shared with TRBD1. CDR3 length: 15 amino acids. Trimming at V came to 1 base and at J to 10 bases, leaving 11 bases not matched to a gene. Germline lookup yields CDR1 MNHNS and CDR2 SASEGT. The CDR3 coding sequence is TGTGCCAGCAGTGAAGACTTCCGGACAGGGCGGTTCTACACCTTC. This encodes CASSEDFRTGRFYTF.

The genes are TRBV4-1 and TRBJ1-2; D is ambiguous. V dropped 0 bases and J dropped 8 bases, with 16 bases sitting between them. Germline V gene sequence: CDR1 MGHRA, CDR2 YSYEKL. This CDR3 is 15 amino acids long. The CDR3 is CASSQEVLTPRGYTF. The CDR3 nucleotides read TGCGCCAGCAGCCAAGAAGTCCTGACACCCCGAGGCTACACCTTC.

This clone appeared a single time. Different DNA sequences within this sample yield the same CDR3. The V call is TRBV6-2 or TRBV6-3, the J call TRBJ1-5; the D gene is possibly TRBD1 (6 bases). There are 14 residues in the CDR3. Germline V lookup: CDR1 MNHEY, CDR2 SVGEGT. V lost 3 bases and J 1 base, leaving 7 bases between the germline ends. The DNA for the CDR3 is TGTGCCAGCAGTTATGGACAGAGCAATCAGCCCCAGCATTTT. Translated: CASSYGQSNQPQHF.

V gene TRBV19 combines with J gene TRBJ1-6; no reliable D call. The CDR3 totals 15 residues. CDR1 and CDR2 (germline): LNHDA, SQIVND (reference sequence). The ends were cut back, 3 bases at V and 7 bases at J, with 13 bases in the middle. The CDR3 sequence: CASSIFEQPNSPLHF. Written as DNA, the CDR3 is TGTGCCAGTAGTATTTTTGAACAGCCGAATTCACCCCTCCACTTT.

The CDR3 loop is CASSRAGTGELFF. For the CDR3, the DNA is TGTGCCAGCAGCCGCGCCGGCACCGGGGAGCTGTTTTTT. This chain joins TRBV12-3 or TRBV12-4 and TRBJ2-2; no clear D. There are 13 residues in the CDR3. Trimming took 6 bases from V and 4 from J, leaving 9 bases between them.

The chain employs TRBV13 and TRBJ1-2; 8 bases fit TRBD1. V lost 0 bases to trimming and J lost 3 bases; unmatched junction nucleotides: 9. The CDR3 is 17 residues long. Germline CDR1 PRHDT, CDR2 FYEKMQ (reference sequence). For the CDR3, the DNA is TGTGCCAGCAGCTTAGGCGGGGGCAGGGGGCTAGACTATGGCTACACCTTC. Protein sequence: CASSLGGGRGLDYGYTF. The whole variable domain, remainder taken from reference TRBV13 and TRBJ1-2, is AAGVIQSPRHLIKEKRETATLKCYPIPRHDTVYWYQQGPGQDPQFLISFYEKMQSDKGSIPDRFSAQQFSDYHSELNMSSLELGDSALYFCASSLGGGRGLDYGYTFGSGTRLTVV.

CDR3 amino acids: CASSLRGTHTEAFF. The CDR3 coding sequence is TGTGCCAGCAGCTTGCGGGGGACCCACACTGAAGCTTTCTTT. This chain connects TRBV5-8 to TRBJ1-1, with D possibly TRBD1 on 5 matching bases. CDR1 is SGHTS, CDR2 YDEGEE, per germline. The CDR3 is 14 amino acids. Trimming stripped 1 base from V and 3 bases from J, with 10 bases between.

The V gene is TRBV19, the J gene TRBJ1-2; the D is unclear. CDR3 length: 16 residues. V was shortened by 0 bases and J by 2 bases, with 13 bases between the two germline ends. From germline, CDR1 is LNHDA and CDR2 SQIVND (reference sequence). The CDR3 sequence: CASSIERAPKNYGYTF. CDR3 sequence (DNA): TGTGCCAGTAGTATAGAGAGGGCCCCGAAGAACTATGGCTACACCTTC.